These 3 T cell receptor beta chains were all obtained from the same sample, sequenced in a study of T cell responses to AZD1222 COVID-19 vaccine. Assay: immunoSEQ multiplex PCR; the TCRdb copy retains only in-frame clones and omits some. The profile shows 130,000 or so clones, 70% to 90% of them singletons. Here the sequenced sample was peripheral blood, taken on day 0 of AZD1222 vaccination. Receptors were obtained from an adult in good health.

V is TRBV18 and J is TRBJ2-7, with 10 positions matching TRBD2. The V segment lost 5 bases and the J segment 3 bases; nucleotides outside the gene matches: 10. The CDR3 is 16 residues long. CDR1 and CDR2 (germline): KGHSH, LQKENI. CDR3 in DNA: TGTGCCAGCTCATCCCAGCGGGGGGGCGGGGACTACGAGCAGTACTTC. Translation gives CASSSQRGGGDYEQYF.

The chain has TRBV7-8 and TRBJ1-1; weak D call: TRBD1 (5 bases). The CDR3 is 14 amino acids. Trimming removed 2 bases from V and 1 base from J, with 8 bases in between. CDR1 and CDR2 (germline): SGHVS, FQNEAQ. The CDR3 nucleotides are TGTGCCAGCAGCTTAATGGGGGGGAACACTGAAGCTTTCTTT. This sequence encodes CASSLMGGNTEAFF.

CDR3: CASSLIGQNTGELFF. The CDR3 DNA follows: TGTGCCAGCAGCCTAATCGGGCAGAACACCGGGGAGCTGTTTTTT. The rearrangement uses TRBV5-5 and TRBJ2-2; no reliable D call. Germline V gives CDR1 SGHKS, CDR2 YYEKEE (reference sequence). The ends were cut back, 4 bases at V and 1 base at J, with 11 bases in the middle. This CDR3 has 15 residues.